Below are 14 T cell receptor beta chains sequenced from a single sample in a study of cytomegalovirus exposure and HLA in healthy donors. Primers included in the PCR were 60 Vbeta and 13 Jbeta primers. Clones were read by immunoSEQ multiplex PCR, and TCRdb kept only the in-frame ones, dropping some. The table has 150,000 to 200,000 clones, around 72% seen once; the top ten hold roughly 7.1%. The sequencing sample was made of PBMCs. Receptors were obtained from a man between 40 and 49 years old in good health and CMV-seropositive.

This clone was seen a few times. This chain links TRBV6-1 with TRBJ2-7; 8 bases align to TRBD2. The CDR3 spans 12 residues. V trimming: 10 bases; J trimming: 6 bases; junction bases outside the gene matches: 8. Germline-derived CDR1 and CDR2 are MNHNS and SASEGT. This CDR3 reads CAIHREGGEQYF. The CDR3 DNA reads TGTGCCATCCACCGGGAGGGGGGCGAGCAGTACTTC.

J is TRBJ2-7 and V is TRBV6-1; the D gene is possibly TRBD2 (6 bases). The CDR3 contains 14 residues. Germline CDR1 reads MNHNS; CDR2 reads SASEGT. The V gene lost 7 bases and the J gene lost 0 bases, with 13 bases spanning the gap. The CDR3 loop reads CASNWGGSSYEQYF. In DNA, the CDR3 is TGTGCCAGCAACTGGGGAGGAAGCTCCTACGAGCAGTACTTC.

The chain has TRBV15 and TRBJ2-5; D call uncertain. Trimming took 1 base from V and 14 from J, leaving 14 bases between them. CDR3 length equals 12 residues. The germline V gene encodes CDR1 LNHNV and CDR2 YYDKDF (reference sequence). The DNA of the CDR3 is TGTGCCACCAGCAGAGCTAACCTCGAGCGTTACTTC. Its translation is CATSRANLERYF.

This CDR3 is CASSLEGTSGAGTQYF. The CDR3 DNA is TGCGCCAGCAGCTTAGAAGGGACTAGCGGTGCGGGGACCCAGTACTTC. The rearrangement joins TRBV5-1 to TRBJ2-5, with TRBD2 matching 11 bases. J lost 7 bases, V lost 2 bases, and 10 bases had no gene match. The germline V gene encodes CDR1 SGHRS and CDR2 YFSETQ. This CDR3 is 16 amino acids long.

This clone was detected a few times. The chain has TRBV5-1 and TRBJ2-3, with 13 bases fitting TRBD2. Trimming removed 2 bases from V and 4 bases from J; junction bases left unmatched: 4. Germline CDR1 is SGHRS and CDR2 is YFSETQ. The CDR3 loop spans 16 amino acids. DNA for the CDR3: TGCGCCAGCAGCTTACCGGGACTAGCGGGGTCAGATACGCAGTATTTT. This sequence encodes CASSLPGLAGSDTQYF. Variable domain in full (rest from reference TRBV5-1 and TRBJ2-3): KAGVTQTPRYLIKTRGQQVTLSCSPISGHRSVSWYQQTPGQGLQFLFEYFSETQRNKGNFPGRFSGRQFSNSRSEMNVSTLELGDSALYLCASSLPGLAGSDTQYFGPGTRLTVL.

V and J are TRBV29-1 and TRBJ2-1, with TRBD2 identical over 9 bases. The trim removed 6 bases at V and 1 base at J, leaving 7 bases unmatched. CDR1 and CDR2 from the germline V gene are SQVTM and ANQGSEA. This CDR3 spans 15 amino acids. The CDR3 DNA follows: TGCAGCGTCCCCTGGGCGGGGGGGTCCTACAATGAGCAGTTCTTC. Protein sequence: CSVPWAGGSYNEQFF.

The chain recombines TRBV28 with TRBJ1-5; D unresolved. The CDR3 is made up of 12 amino acids. The germline CDR1 and CDR2 sequences are MDHEN and SYDVKM. V lost 2 bases, J lost 6 bases, and 5 bases lay in between. The CDR3 loop reads CASSLGGQPQHF. DNA of the CDR3: TGTGCCAGCAGTTTAGGAGGTCAGCCCCAGCATTTT. The variable domain in full, with the rest retrieved from reference TRBV28 and TRBJ1-5, is DVKVTQSSRYLVKRTGEKVFLECVQDMDHENMFWYRQDPGLGLRLIYFSYDVKMKEKGDIPEGYSVSREKKERFSLILESASTNQTSMYLCASSLGGQPQHFGDGTRLSIL.

The sample holds a few counts of this clone. The chain combines TRBV9 with TRBJ2-2; TRBD2 matches at 10 bases. Germline V lookup: CDR1 SGDLS, CDR2 YYNGEE. The CDR3 runs 20 residues. Trimming cost V 4 bases and J 0 bases; bases outside gene matches: 15. The CDR3: CASSPRRDLSGGSNTGELFF. DNA of the CDR3: TGTGCCAGCAGCCCCCGTAGAGACCTTAGCGGGGGGTCGAACACCGGGGAGCTGTTTTTT.

The chain has TRBV7-9 and TRBJ2-5; the D is unclear. The length of the CDR3 is 13 residues. V was trimmed by 2 bases and J by 3 bases, leaving 7 bases between them. CDR1 is SEHNR, CDR2 FQNEAQ, per germline (reference sequence). The CDR3 is CASSLIAKETQYF. DNA of the CDR3: TGTGCCAGCAGCTTAATAGCAAAAGAGACCCAGTACTTC.

The chain combines TRBV5-6 with TRBJ2-2; D not certain. CDR1 and CDR2 (germline): SGHDT, YYEEEE. The germline V and J ends were trimmed by 0 bases and 9 bases, with 9 bases remaining between them. The CDR3 sequence is 13 residues long. The CDR3 DNA follows: TGTGCCAGCAGCTTGGGTTCTAACCGGGAGCTGTTTTTT. Translated: CASSLGSNRELFF.

The chain carries TRBV15 and TRBJ2-4; tentative D call: TRBD2 (11 bases). The CDR3 is 21 residues long. Germline V gene sequence: CDR1 LNHNV, CDR2 YYDKDF (reference sequence). Trimming took off 5 bases at V and 1 base at J, with 30 bases between the two ends. CDR3 sequence (DNA): TGTGCCACCAGCGCCGGGACAGGGGCTAGCGGGGGGACCTGGGCCAAAAACATTCAGTACTTC. It specifies CATSAGTGASGGTWAKNIQYF.

V and J are TRBV9 and TRBJ2-1, with 8 bases aligning to TRBD2. CDR1 SGDLS and CDR2 YYNGEE come from the germline V gene. V shed 0 bases, J shed 9 bases, and the junction held 8 bases outside the gene matches. The CDR3 sequence is 15 residues long. The CDR3 is CASSVGPGGPSEQFF. In DNA form, the CDR3 reads TGTGCCAGCAGCGTAGGACCGGGGGGGCCAAGTGAGCAGTTCTTC.

The genes are TRBV4-1 and TRBJ1-2, with 10 bases that match TRBD1. CDR3 length equals 16 residues. V dropped 4 bases and J dropped 5; count of bases not matched to a gene: 10. Germline CDR1 and CDR2: MGHRA and YSYEKL. The CDR3 region is CASSLRQGAWGYGYTF. In DNA, the CDR3 is TGCGCCAGCAGCCTACGACAGGGGGCCTGGGGTTATGGCTACACCTTC.

The rearrangement links TRBV2 to TRBJ2-1; 10 bases agree with TRBD2. The CDR3 length is 15 residues. V dropped 6 bases and J dropped 7; count of bases not matched to a gene: 9. CDR1 is SNHLY and CDR2 is FYNNEI in the germline V gene. CDR3 residues: CASREGSGGANEQFF. As DNA, the CDR3 is TGTGCCAGCAGGGAGGGGAGCGGGGGGGCGAATGAGCAGTTCTTC.